The text below deals with one T cell receptor beta chain. In the source study's methods: Nucleated cell number was recorded as an estimate derived from reference gene primer amplification. TCRdb's copy holds only in-frame clones and misses some; the assay was immunoSEQ multiplex PCR. The V and J calls and clone size come from that table; D and trimming were worked out from the DNA. The sample holds 250,000 to 300,000 clones, roughly nine tenths seen once. This sample stems from a study of blood T cell repertoires in COVID-19. Turning to the study itself: Samples came from the United States, Italy and Spain, spanning acute and convalescent COVID-19. T cells, B-cell-depleted T cells, or PBMCs provided the cDNA or gDNA that served as material.

Germline V gene data show CDR1 as MDHEN and CDR2 as SYDVKM. The CDR3 runs to 15 residues. V gave up 3 bases and J gave up 3 bases, with 11 bases separating them. The material sequenced was peripheral blood. V usage is TRBV28 and J usage is TRBJ1-4; D remains unclear. The sequence was obtained from a man over 45 with acute or convalescent COVID-19. CDR3 protein: CASSLPSGANEKLFF. Here the CDR3 DNA reads TGTGCCAGCAGTTTGCCCAGCGGGGCTAATGAAAAACTGTTTTTT. Drawing the rest from reference TRBV28 and TRBJ1-4, the complete variable domain is DVKVTQSSRYLVKRTGEKVFLECVQDMDHENMFWYRQDPGLGLRLIYFSYDVKMKEKGDIPEGYSVSREKKERFSLILESASTNQTSMYLCASSLPSGANEKLFFGSGTQLSVL.